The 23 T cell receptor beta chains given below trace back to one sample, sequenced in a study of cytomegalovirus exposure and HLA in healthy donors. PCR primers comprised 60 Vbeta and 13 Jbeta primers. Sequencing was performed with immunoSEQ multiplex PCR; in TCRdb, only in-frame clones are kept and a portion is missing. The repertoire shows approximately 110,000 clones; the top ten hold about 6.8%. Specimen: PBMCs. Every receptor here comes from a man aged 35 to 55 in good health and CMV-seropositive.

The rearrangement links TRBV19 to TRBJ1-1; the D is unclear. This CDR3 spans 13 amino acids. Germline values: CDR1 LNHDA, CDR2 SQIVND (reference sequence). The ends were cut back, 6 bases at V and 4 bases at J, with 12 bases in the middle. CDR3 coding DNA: TGTGCCAGTAGCGGACTCCGGGGCACTGAAGCTTTCTTT. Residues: CASSGLRGTEAFF.

For the CDR3, the DNA is TGCAGCGTTGAATCCAGGGATGGTAAAAACATTCAGTACTTC. Translated, it gives CSVESRDGKNIQYF. This rearrangement joins TRBV29-1 to TRBJ2-4; a weak D match, TRBD1 (5 bases). CDR3 length: 14 residues. Trimming took off 2 bases at V and 4 bases at J, with 12 bases between the two ends. The germline gives CDR1 SQVTM, CDR2 ANQGSEA.

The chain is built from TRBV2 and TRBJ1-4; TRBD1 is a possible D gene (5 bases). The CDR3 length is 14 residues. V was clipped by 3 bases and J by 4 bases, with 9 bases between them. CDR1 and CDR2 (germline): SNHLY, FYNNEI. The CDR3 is CASSERDSNEKLFF. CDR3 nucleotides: TGTGCCAGCAGTGAGAGAGACAGTAATGAAAAACTGTTTTTT.

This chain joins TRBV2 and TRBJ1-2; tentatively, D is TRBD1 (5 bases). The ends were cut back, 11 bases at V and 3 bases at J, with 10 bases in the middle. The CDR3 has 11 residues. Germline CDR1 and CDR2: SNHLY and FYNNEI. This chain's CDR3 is CAWGDDYGYTF. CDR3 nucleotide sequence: TGTGCCTGGGGGGATGACTATGGCTACACCTTC.

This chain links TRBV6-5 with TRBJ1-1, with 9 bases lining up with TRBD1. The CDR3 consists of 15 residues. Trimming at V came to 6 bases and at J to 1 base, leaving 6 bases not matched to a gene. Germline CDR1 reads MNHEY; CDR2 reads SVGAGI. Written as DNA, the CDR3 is TGTGCCAGCAGCTGGACAGGGGCTTCGAACACTGAAGCTTTCTTT. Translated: CASSWTGASNTEAFF.

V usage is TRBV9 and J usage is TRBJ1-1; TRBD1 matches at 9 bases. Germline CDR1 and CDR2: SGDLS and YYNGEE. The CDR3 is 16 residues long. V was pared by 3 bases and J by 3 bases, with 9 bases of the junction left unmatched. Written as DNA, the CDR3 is TGTGCCAGCAGCGGACCGGGACAGGGAATTTACACTGAAGCTTTCTTT. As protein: CASSGPGQGIYTEAFF. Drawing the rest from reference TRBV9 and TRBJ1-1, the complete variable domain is DSGVTQTPKHLITATGQRVTLRCSPRSGDLSVYWYQQSLDQGLQFLIQYYNGEERAKGNILERFSAQQFPDLHSELNLSSLELGDSALYFCASSGPGQGIYTEAFFGQGTRLTVV.

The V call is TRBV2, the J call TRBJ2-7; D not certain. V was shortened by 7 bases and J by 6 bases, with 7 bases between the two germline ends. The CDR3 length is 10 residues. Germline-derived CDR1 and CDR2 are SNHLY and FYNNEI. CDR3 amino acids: CASTPGEQYF. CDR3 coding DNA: TGTGCCAGCACCCCGGGCGAGCAGTACTTC.

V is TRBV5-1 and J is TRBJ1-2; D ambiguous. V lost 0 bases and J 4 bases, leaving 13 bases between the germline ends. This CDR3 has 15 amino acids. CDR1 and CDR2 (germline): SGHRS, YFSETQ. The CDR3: CASSLVGESSYGYTF. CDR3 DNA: TGCGCCAGCAGCTTGGTTGGCGAATCTAGCTATGGCTACACCTTC.

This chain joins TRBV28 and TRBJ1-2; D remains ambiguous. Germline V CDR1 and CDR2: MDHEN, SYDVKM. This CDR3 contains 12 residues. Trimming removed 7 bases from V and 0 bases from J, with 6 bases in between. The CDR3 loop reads CASTKANYGYTF. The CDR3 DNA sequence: TGTGCCAGCACTAAAGCTAACTATGGCTACACCTTC.

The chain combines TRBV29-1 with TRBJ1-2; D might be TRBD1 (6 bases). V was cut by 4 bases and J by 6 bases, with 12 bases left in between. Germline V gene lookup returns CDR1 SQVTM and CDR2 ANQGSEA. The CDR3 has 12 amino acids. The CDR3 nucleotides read TGCAGCGTTGTGGGGGGGCAGGATGGCTACACCTTC. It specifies CSVVGGQDGYTF.

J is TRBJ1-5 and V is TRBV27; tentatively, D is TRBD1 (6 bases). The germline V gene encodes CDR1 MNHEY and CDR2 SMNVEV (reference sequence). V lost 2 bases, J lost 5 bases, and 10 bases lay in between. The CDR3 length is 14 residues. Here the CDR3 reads CASSLIAGDQPQHF. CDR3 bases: TGTGCCAGCAGTTTAATCGCAGGGGATCAGCCCCAGCATTTT.

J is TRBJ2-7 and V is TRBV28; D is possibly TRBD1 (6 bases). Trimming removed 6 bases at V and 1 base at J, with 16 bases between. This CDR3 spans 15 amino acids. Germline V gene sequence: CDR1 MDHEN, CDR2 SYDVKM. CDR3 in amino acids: CASRPTTGYSYEQYF. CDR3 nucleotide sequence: TGTGCCAGCAGACCAACTACAGGGTATTCCTACGAGCAGTACTTC.

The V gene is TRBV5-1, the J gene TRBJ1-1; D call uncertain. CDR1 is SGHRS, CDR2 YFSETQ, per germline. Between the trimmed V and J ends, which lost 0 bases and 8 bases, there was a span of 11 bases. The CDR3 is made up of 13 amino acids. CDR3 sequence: CASSLAGSEEAFF. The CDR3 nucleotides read TGCGCCAGCAGCTTGGCCGGGTCAGAAGAAGCTTTCTTT.

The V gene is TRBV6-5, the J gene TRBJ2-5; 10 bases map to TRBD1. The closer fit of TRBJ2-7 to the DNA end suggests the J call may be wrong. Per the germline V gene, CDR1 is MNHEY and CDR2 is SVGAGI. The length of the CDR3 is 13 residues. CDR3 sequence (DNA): TGTGCCAGCAGATTGACAGGGGGCCACGAGCAGTACTTC. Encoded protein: CASRLTGGHEQYF.

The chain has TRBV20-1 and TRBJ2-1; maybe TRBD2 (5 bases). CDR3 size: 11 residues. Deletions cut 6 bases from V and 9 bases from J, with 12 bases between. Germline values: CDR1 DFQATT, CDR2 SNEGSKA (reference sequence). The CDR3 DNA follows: TGCAGTGCCCCCGGGGTGACTGAGCAGTTCTTC. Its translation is CSAPGVTEQFF.

The CDR3 sequence is CSVRGGNQPQHF. CDR3 coding DNA: TGCAGCGTCAGGGGAGGCAATCAGCCCCAGCATTTT. The chain uses TRBV29-1 and TRBJ1-5, with D tentatively TRBD1 (6 bases). This CDR3 has 12 amino acids. V was trimmed by 6 bases and J by 2 bases, leaving 8 bases between them. Germline V CDR1 and CDR2: SQVTM, ANQGSEA. The full variable domain, its missing parts supplied by reference TRBV29-1 and TRBJ1-5, is SAVISQKPSRDICQRGTSLTIQCQVDSQVTMMFWYRQQPGQSLTLIATANQGSEATYESGFVIDKFPISRPNLTFSTLTVSNMSPEDSSIYLCSVRGGNQPQHFGDGTRLSIL.

This chain's CDR3 is CASSFRTGEVYGYTF. In nucleotides, the CDR3 is TGTGCCAGCAGTTTCAGGACAGGGGAGGTCTATGGCTACACCTTC. The chain is built from TRBV27 and TRBJ1-2; TRBD1 matches 9 bases. Germline V gene lookup returns CDR1 MNHEY and CDR2 SMNVEV (reference sequence). The CDR3 is 15 amino acids. Losses at the gene ends were 3 bases for V and 4 bases for J; bases not matched to a gene: 6.

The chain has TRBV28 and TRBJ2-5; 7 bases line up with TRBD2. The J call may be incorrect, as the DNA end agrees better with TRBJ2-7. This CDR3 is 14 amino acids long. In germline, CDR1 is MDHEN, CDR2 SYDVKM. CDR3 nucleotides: TGTGCCAGCAGTTTAGCGGGAGCGACTTACGAGCAGTACTTC. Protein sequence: CASSLAGATYEQYF.

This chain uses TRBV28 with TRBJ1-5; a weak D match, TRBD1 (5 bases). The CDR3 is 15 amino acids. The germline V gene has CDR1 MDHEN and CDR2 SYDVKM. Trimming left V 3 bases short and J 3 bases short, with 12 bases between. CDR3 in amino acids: CASSLAGGNNQPQHF. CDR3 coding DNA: TGTGCCAGCAGTTTGGCCGGGGGTAACAATCAGCCCCAGCATTTT.

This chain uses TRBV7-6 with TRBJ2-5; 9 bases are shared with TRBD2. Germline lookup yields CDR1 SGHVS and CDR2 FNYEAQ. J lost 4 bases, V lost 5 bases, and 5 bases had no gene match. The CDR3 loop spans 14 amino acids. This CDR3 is CASSRSGRIETQYF. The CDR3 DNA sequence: TGTGCCAGCAGCCGTAGCGGGAGAATAGAGACCCAGTACTTC.

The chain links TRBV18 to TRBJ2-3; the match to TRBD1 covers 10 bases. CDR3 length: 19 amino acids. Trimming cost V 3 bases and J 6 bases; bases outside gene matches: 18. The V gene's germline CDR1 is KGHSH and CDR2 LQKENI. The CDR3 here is CASSPFPRTGGVTNDTQYF. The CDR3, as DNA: TGTGCCAGCTCACCTTTCCCTCGGACAGGGGGGGTTACCAACGATACGCAGTATTTT.

The CDR3 region is CASSTSGRSSYEQYF. In DNA form, the CDR3 reads TGTGCCAGCAGTACTAGCGGGAGGTCCTCCTACGAGCAGTACTTC. This chain joins TRBV28 and TRBJ2-7; 12 bases are a match to TRBD2. CDR1 is MDHEN, CDR2 SYDVKM, per germline. Trimming removed 5 bases from V and 0 bases from J; junction bases left unmatched: 2. This CDR3 has 15 residues.

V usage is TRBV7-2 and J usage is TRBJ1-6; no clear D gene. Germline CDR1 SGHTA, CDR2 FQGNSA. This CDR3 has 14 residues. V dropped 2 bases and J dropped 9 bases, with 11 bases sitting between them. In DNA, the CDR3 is TGTGCCAGCAGCTTAAGGTCCCGGGGTTCACCCCTCCACTTT. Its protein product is CASSLRSRGSPLHF.